Shown below are 30 T cell receptor beta chains from a single sample sequenced in a study of blood T cells in healthy people across ages (dated by TCRdb to about 2015). Receptor libraries were prepared by 5' RACE. Sequenced using an Illumina HiSeq 2500. A second about 7 to 11 cycle PCR used a sample-barcoded 5' primer and a J-beta primer mix. TCRdb reprocessing: public reads trimmed at Q25 with fastp, clones called with MiXCR, in-frame beta chains kept. Each record represents a unique CDR3 protein, reported with the most common genes and DNA among its rows. In this sample the table shows about 600,000 distinct CDR3 sequences, under 55% of which occur a single time. The top ten clonotypes cover approximately 25% of the sample. The sample consisted of blood. The receptor source for this set is a man older than 75 in good health.

Concerning this clonotype: No DNA is shown, since the ends of the CDR3 on it are uncertain; the CDR3 is the one TCRdb lists. V gene TRBV20-1 combines with J gene TRBJ2-7; the DNA was not compared with TRBD2, the D call given in the table. The length of the CDR3 is 14 amino acids, counting both ends. CDR1 and CDR2 from the germline V gene are DFQATT and SNEGSKA (reference sequence). CDR3 region: CSAKSGSFLETQYF.

This clonotype was recorded a few times. The gene calls are TRBV20-1 and TRBJ2-3; 10 bases agree with TRBD1. V shed 6 bases and J 9 bases; nucleotides not matched to a gene: 12. CDR3 length: 14 amino acids. Germline V gives CDR1 DFQATT, CDR2 SNEGSKA (reference sequence). The CDR3 sequence is CSATGTGVLTTQYF. CDR3 sequence (DNA): TGCAGTGCCACCGGGACAGGGGTTTTAACAACGCAGTATTTT.

This chain links TRBV29-1 with TRBJ2-3, with D uncertain. V lost 1 base and J 6 bases, leaving 8 bases between the germline ends. The CDR3 is 12 amino acids. The germline CDR1 and CDR2 sequences are SQVTM and ANQGSEA. The CDR3 is CSVEVGSDTQYF. In DNA form, the CDR3 reads TGCAGCGTTGAAGTCGGAAGTGATACGCAGTATTTT.

The chain employs TRBV29-1 and TRBJ2-7, with D perhaps matching TRBD1 (6 bases). Trimming stripped 7 bases from V and 0 bases from J, with 10 bases between. The germline CDR1 and CDR2 sequences are SQVTM and ANQGSEA. CDR3 length: 12 amino acids. The CDR3 is CSALTGSYEQYF. The CDR3 nucleotides read TGCAGCGCATTGACAGGCTCCTACGAGCAGTACTTC.

V gene TRBV29-1 combines with J gene TRBJ1-5; D remains unclear. This CDR3 is 13 amino acids long. Deletions cut 6 bases from V and 0 bases from J, with 9 bases between. Germline values: CDR1 SQVTM, CDR2 ANQGSEA. CDR3 in amino acids: CSVEENSNQPQHF. The CDR3 DNA sequence: TGCAGCGTCGAGGAGAATAGCAATCAGCCCCAGCATTTT.

With regard to this clonotype: It may be a read error: a sequence one base away is much more abundant. This chain links TRBV6-5 with TRBJ2-5; no reliable D call. The germline V and J ends were trimmed by 2 bases and 5 bases, with 9 bases remaining between them. The CDR3 covers 13 residues. The germline V gene encodes CDR1 MNHEY and CDR2 SVGAGI. CDR3 DNA: TGTGCCAGCAGTTACGACCCCCGGGAGACCCAGTACTTC. Protein sequence: CASSYDPRETQYF.

The CDR3 bases are TGCGCCAGCAGCACACGACAGGGCAACTACGAGCAGTACTTC. Translation gives CASSTRQGNYEQYF. The J gene is TRBJ2-7, the V gene TRBV5-1, with 7 bases lining up with TRBD1. This CDR3 has 14 residues. Per germline, CDR1 SGHRS and CDR2 YFSETQ. Germline trimming cut 4 bases from V and 3 bases from J; bases unmatched to any gene: 7.

This clonotype occurred a few times. This sequence joins TRBV6-2 or TRBV6-3 and TRBJ2-1, with 8 bases lining up with TRBD2. Germline loops: CDR1 MNHEY, CDR2 SVGEGT. The V and J ends lost 2 bases and 6 bases, in that order; junction bases with no gene match: 12. The CDR3 extends over 17 amino acids. The CDR3 DNA reads TGTGCCAGCAGTTACCGACCCCGGGGGGGTATCTTCAATGAGCAGTTCTTC. This translates into CASSYRPRGGIFNEQFF.

This clonotype has more than one count but fewer than ten. V usage is TRBV7-2 and J usage is TRBJ1-2; 8 nucleotides match TRBD1. V lost 1 base and J lost 1; bases outside the gene matches: 8. The germline V gene has CDR1 SGHTA and CDR2 FQGNSA. CDR3 length: 17 residues. CDR3 DNA sequence: TGTGCCAGCAGCTTAGTCCGAGGACAGGGTAGTAACTATGGCTACACCTTC. This encodes CASSLVRGQGSNYGYTF.

The chain is built from TRBV4-3 and TRBJ2-3, with 10 bases that match TRBD2. The CDR3 runs 18 residues. Germline V lookup: CDR1 LGHNA, CDR2 YSLEER. With 0 bases clipped from V and 1 base from J, the junction kept 7 bases outside the gene matches. CDR3 amino acids: CASSQEPAGGPGTDTQYF. The CDR3, as DNA: TGCGCCAGCAGCCAAGAGCCAGCGGGAGGGCCGGGCACAGATACGCAGTATTTT.

This clonotype was picked up a small number of times. This chain joins TRBV12-3 or TRBV12-4 and TRBJ1-2, with D perhaps TRBD1 (5 bases). The CDR3 totals 15 residues. Trimming left V 4 bases short and J 4 bases short, with 16 bases between. The DNA for the CDR3 is TGTGCCAGCAGTTCCGGGACCCAAAAGGCCTATGGCTACACCTTC. Translating gives CASSSGTQKAYGYTF.

Only a few counts were recorded for this clonotype. The chain is built from TRBV2 and TRBJ2-5, with D possibly called TRBD1 or TRBD2 (5 bases each). The CDR3 totals 15 residues. The V end was cut by 6 bases, the J end by 5 bases, with 19 bases between. CDR1 is SNHLY and CDR2 is FYNNEI in the germline V gene. In DNA form, the CDR3 reads TGTGCCAGCAGACCTTTCGGGACGATCGGGGAGACCCAGTACTTC. Its protein is CASRPFGTIGETQYF. Drawing the rest from reference TRBV2 and TRBJ2-5, the complete variable domain is EPEVTQTPSHQVTQMGQEVILRCVPISNHLYFYWYRQILGQKVEFLVSFYNNEISEKSEIFDDQFSVERPDGSNFTLKIRSTKLEDSAMYFCASRPFGTIGETQYFGPGTRLLVL.

The J gene is TRBJ1-1, the V gene TRBV7-2; D call uncertain. Deletions cut 3 bases from V and 7 bases from J, with 9 bases between. In germline, CDR1 is SGHTA, CDR2 FQGNSA. The CDR3 is 12 residues long. CDR3 nucleotides: TGTGCCAGCAGCTTCGGGGTTATTGAAGCTTTCTTT. Protein product: CASSFGVIEAFF.

This chain connects TRBV7-2 to TRBJ2-1; possibly TRBD1 or TRBD2 for D (5 bases each). CDR3 length equals 16 residues. V lost 0 bases and J 5 bases, leaving 14 bases between the germline ends. Germline CDR1 is SGHTA and CDR2 is FQGNSA. Here the CDR3 reads CASSLAVVRGDNEQFF. The CDR3 DNA sequence: TGTGCCAGCAGCTTAGCGGTGGTGAGGGGTGACAATGAGCAGTTCTTC.

The chain has TRBV12-5 and TRBJ1-2; no firm D call. Trimming shortened V by 0 bases and J by 7 bases, and 9 bases separated the two germline ends. The CDR3 has 13 amino acids. CDR1 and CDR2 from the germline V gene are LGHNT and FRNRAP. In DNA form, the CDR3 reads TGTGCTAGTGGTTTGGTTACAGTCCTTGGCTACACCTTC. Translation: CASGLVTVLGYTF.

The chain carries TRBV20-1 and TRBJ2-7; 11 nucleotides agree with TRBD2. CDR3 length equals 15 residues. Germline CDR1 reads DFQATT; CDR2 reads SNEGSKA (reference sequence). Germline trimming cut 1 base from V and 3 bases from J; bases unmatched to any gene: 5. This CDR3 is CSARGSGRELYEQYF. The CDR3 DNA sequence: TGCAGTGCTAGAGGTAGCGGGAGGGAACTCTACGAGCAGTACTTC.

The chain uses TRBV9 and TRBJ2-2; 8 nucleotides align to TRBD1. The trim removed 4 bases at V and 5 bases at J, leaving 7 bases unmatched. The CDR3 runs to 15 residues. The germline gives CDR1 SGDLS, CDR2 YYNGEE. CDR3 DNA sequence: TGTGCCAGCAGCCCGGACAGGGTTGGGACCGGGGAGCTGTTTTTT. It codes for CASSPDRVGTGELFF.

This chain uses TRBV6-2 or TRBV6-3 with TRBJ2-1; weak D call: TRBD1 (6 bases). V was clipped by 6 bases and J by 9 bases, with 18 bases between them. The CDR3 is 14 amino acids. Looked up from germline, CDR1 is MNHEY and CDR2 is SVGEGT. The CDR3 bases are TGTGCCAGCAGCAGGGGCGACGGAGTGGGTGAGCAGTTCTTC. Encoded protein: CASSRGDGVGEQFF.

This clonotype was found a few times. The chain uses TRBV5-1 and TRBJ1-6; D uncertain. The germline V and J ends were trimmed by 0 bases and 6 bases, with 7 bases remaining between them. The germline gives CDR1 SGHRS, CDR2 YFSETQ. The CDR3 length is 14 residues. The CDR3: CASSLAQSNSPLHF. CDR3 coding DNA: TGCGCCAGCAGCTTGGCACAGAGTAATTCACCCCTCCACTTT.

This clonotype appeared once. V and J are TRBV11-2 and TRBJ2-3; 7 bases map to TRBD1. From germline, CDR1 is SGHAT and CDR2 FQNNGV. V lost 5 bases and J lost 4; bases outside the gene matches: 6. This CDR3 comprises 14 residues. The CDR3: CASSPNRGPDTQYF. For the CDR3, the DNA is TGTGCCAGCAGCCCGAACAGGGGACCAGATACGCAGTATTTT.

This chain links TRBV6-2 or TRBV6-3 with TRBJ2-5; D gene uncertain. V lost 6 bases and J lost 5, with 13 bases in between. Germline-derived CDR1 and CDR2 are MNHEY and SVGEGT. This CDR3 spans 13 amino acids. The CDR3 DNA follows: TGTGCCAGCAGACGACCGGTATGGGAGACCCAGTACTTC. Translated: CASRRPVWETQYF.

The chain joins TRBV27 to TRBJ1-5, with TRBD1 matching over 7 bases. The CDR3 loop spans 16 amino acids. Per germline, CDR1 MNHEY and CDR2 SMNVEV (reference sequence). With 5 bases clipped from V and 0 bases from J, the junction kept 7 bases outside the gene matches. The CDR3 DNA sequence: TGTGCCAGCAGTCCCCTACAGGGGTATAGCAATCAGCCCCAGCATTTT. Protein product: CASSPLQGYSNQPQHF.

V and J are TRBV29-1 and TRBJ2-7; a weak D match, TRBD2 (5 bases). Trimming pared 4 bases from V and 7 bases from J, leaving 14 bases between. Germline CDR1 reads SQVTM; CDR2 reads ANQGSEA. The CDR3 length is 12 residues. CDR3 sequence (DNA): TGCAGCGTTGGCGGGCCCTACAATGAGCAGTACTTC. It specifies CSVGGPYNEQYF.

Notes on this clonotype: A read error may explain this, as a much larger clone is one base away. This sequence joins TRBV29-1 and TRBJ2-7, with 8 bases fitting TRBD1. The DNA end is a closer match to TRBJ2-5, so the J assignment may be wrong. The CDR3 extends over 14 amino acids. Looked up from germline, CDR1 is SQVTM and CDR2 is ANQGSEA. The CDR3 region has the DNA TGCAGCGCTGAGGGGACAGGTACTGAGGAGACCCAGTACTTC. Its protein product is CSAEGTGTEETQYF.

J is TRBJ2-3 and V is TRBV7-9; D gene ambiguous. V was trimmed by 5 bases and J by 5 bases, leaving 11 bases between them. CDR1 and CDR2 from the germline V gene are SEHNR and FQNEAQ (reference sequence). The CDR3 has 13 amino acids. DNA of the CDR3: TGTGCCAGCAGCACGAGTAGAGAAGATACGCAGTATTTT. It specifies CASSTSREDTQYF.

V is TRBV4-3 and J is TRBJ1-1; tentatively, D is TRBD1 (6 bases). This CDR3 is 14 amino acids long. Per germline, CDR1 LGHNA and CDR2 YSLEER. V lost 4 bases, J lost 4 bases, and 13 bases lay in between. For the CDR3, the DNA is TGCGCCAGCAGCCCCGAGGGGGGGTTCACTGAAGCTTTCTTT. It yields the protein CASSPEGGFTEAFF.

The chain uses TRBV28 and TRBJ1-6; 9 nucleotides agree with TRBD1. The CDR3 is 15 residues long. CDR1 is MDHEN and CDR2 is SYDVKM in the germline V gene. V dropped 5 bases and J dropped 10; count of bases not matched to a gene: 9. As DNA, the CDR3 is TGTGCCAGCAGTCTCCGGACAGGGACAGGGTCACCCCTCCACTTT. It translates to CASSLRTGTGSPLHF.

This clonotype is a singleton in its sample. The chain is built from TRBV12-3 or TRBV12-4 and TRBJ2-3; 8 bases align to TRBD1. J gave up 4 bases and V 3 bases, and 9 bases lay outside the gene matches. CDR3 length: 16 amino acids. CDR3 region: CASSFWAGGIPDTQYF. CDR3 bases: TGTGCCAGCAGTTTTTGGGCAGGGGGCATCCCAGATACGCAGTATTTT.

This clonotype appeared many times. The CDR3 region is CASSYEGWKNTEAFF. CDR3 nucleotides: TGTGCCAGCAGTTACGAGGGATGGAAGAACACTGAAGCTTTCTTT. The V gene is TRBV6-6, the J gene TRBJ1-1; D is undetermined. Per germline, CDR1 MNHNY and CDR2 SVGAGI (reference sequence). V dropped 2 bases and J dropped 1 base, with 11 bases sitting between them. The CDR3 has 15 residues.

This clonotype was detected only a few times. This chain uses TRBV10-3 with TRBJ2-3; a possible D gene is TRBD1 (6 bases). Germline CDR1 is ENHRY and CDR2 is SYGVKD. The CDR3 is made up of 15 amino acids. Trimming took 4 bases from V and 3 from J, leaving 14 bases between them. The chain's CDR3 is CAISGGQPQTDTQYF. For the CDR3, the DNA is TGTGCCATCAGTGGGGGGCAACCCCAAACAGATACGCAGTATTTT.